The 25 T cell receptor beta chains presented below share a single source sample, sequenced in a study of cytomegalovirus exposure and HLA in healthy donors. 60 Vbeta and 13 Jbeta primers were used in PCR. Clones were sequenced by immunoSEQ multiplex PCR, and TCRdb holds only the in-frame ones, with some missing. The data hold some 120,000 clones, with around 75% observed a single time. Sequencing used PBMCs. Every receptor here comes from a woman under 30 in good health and CMV-seronegative.

The V and J genes are TRBV6-5 and TRBJ2-1, with 10 bases fitting TRBD2. From germline, CDR1 is MNHEY and CDR2 SVGAGI. With V trimmed by 9 bases and J by 8 bases, 10 bases remained unmatched. This CDR3 contains 14 residues. The CDR3 DNA sequence: TGTGCCAGTACCCCGGGACTAGCGCGGTATGAGCAGTTCTTC. Its protein product is CASTPGLARYEQFF.

CDR3 DNA sequence: TGTGCCAGCAGTGGAGAGGGAACGAGGAACACTGAAGCTTTCTTT. Encoded protein: CASSGEGTRNTEAFF. The chain is built from TRBV2 and TRBJ1-1; D is ambiguous. Trimming removed 4 bases from V and 1 base from J, with 13 bases in between. This CDR3 has 15 residues. Germline lookup yields CDR1 SNHLY and CDR2 FYNNEI.

The chain carries TRBV10-3 and TRBJ2-3; 9 positions match TRBD2. Germline V gene lookup returns CDR1 ENHRY and CDR2 SYGVKD. The junction had 7 bases not matched to a gene; V was cut back by 4 bases and J by 2 bases. The CDR3 is 16 amino acids. This CDR3 reads CAISVASGELTDTQYF. Written as DNA, the CDR3 is TGTGCCATCAGTGTGGCTAGCGGGGAACTCACAGATACGCAGTATTTT.

The rearrangement links TRBV27 to TRBJ2-7, with TRBD1 matching over 8 bases. This CDR3 contains 16 residues. With V trimmed by 5 bases and J by 5 bases, 14 bases remained unmatched. Germline-derived CDR1 and CDR2 are MNHEY and SMNVEV (reference sequence). CDR3 in DNA: TGTGCCAGCAGTCCCGCCCCGGGACAGGTGCTGGACGAGCAGTACTTC. As protein: CASSPAPGQVLDEQYF.

This chain connects TRBV30 to TRBJ1-5; D possibly corresponds to TRBD1 (5 bases). Per germline, CDR1 GTSNPN and CDR2 SVGIG (reference sequence). The V gene lost 0 bases and the J gene lost 6 bases, with 12 bases spanning the gap. The CDR3 consists of 14 residues. The CDR3: CAWSVIRDGQPQHF. CDR3 DNA sequence: TGTGCCTGGAGTGTAATCAGGGATGGTCAGCCCCAGCATTTT.

The chain joins TRBV2 to TRBJ1-5; TRBD1 might be the D (5 bases). V gave up 3 bases and J gave up 4 bases, with 13 bases separating them. This CDR3 spans 15 amino acids. Per the germline V gene, CDR1 is SNHLY and CDR2 is FYNNEI. CDR3 nucleotides: TGTGCCAGCAGTGATTTGGGGGGTAGTAATCAGCCCCAGCATTTT. It translates to CASSDLGGSNQPQHF. The complete variable domain, with remaining parts taken from reference TRBV2 and TRBJ1-5, reads EPEVTQTPSHQVTQMGQEVILRCVPISNHLYFYWYRQILGQKVEFLVSFYNNEISEKSEIFDDQFSVERPDGSNFTLKIRSTKLEDSAMYFCASSDLGGSNQPQHFGDGTRLSIL.

This chain joins TRBV2 and TRBJ2-5; no firm D call. The J call could be wrong; TRBJ2-7 is a better fit for the DNA end. Looked up from germline, CDR1 is SNHLY and CDR2 is FYNNEI. This CDR3 comprises 11 residues. As DNA, the CDR3 is TGTGCCAGCAAAGGAGCCTACGAGCAGTACTTC. It specifies CASKGAYEQYF.

This chain connects TRBV2 to TRBJ1-2; D is unclear. Germline CDR1 is SNHLY and CDR2 is FYNNEI. V lost 6 bases and J 3 bases, leaving 14 bases between the germline ends. This CDR3 comprises 14 residues. The DNA of the CDR3 is TGTGCCAGCAGAAATCCTCTCCGGGACTATGGCTACACCTTC. Translation: CASRNPLRDYGYTF.

The rearrangement links TRBV19 to TRBJ2-1; 12 positions agree with TRBD1. The junction had 14 bases not matched to a gene; V was cut back by 11 bases and J by 9 bases. CDR1 and CDR2 from the germline V gene are LNHDA and SQIVND (reference sequence). There are 15 residues in the CDR3. The CDR3 is CASRDGTGGFSEQFF. Here the CDR3 DNA reads TGTGCCTCTCGAGATGGGACAGGGGGCTTCAGTGAGCAGTTCTTC.

The V and J genes are TRBV5-1 and TRBJ1-2, with TRBD1 matching over 7 bases. CDR1 and CDR2 (germline): SGHRS, YFSETQ. The CDR3 runs to 12 residues. J lost 12 bases, V lost 4 bases, and 9 bases had no gene match. CDR3 nucleotides: TGCGCCAGCAGCCGAACAGGGGAGTCACACACCTTC. It is translated as CASSRTGESHTF.

This chain connects TRBV7-2 to TRBJ1-5; D gene unclear. The V gene lost 4 bases and the J gene lost 2 bases, with 12 bases spanning the gap. Germline CDR1 reads SGHTA; CDR2 reads FQGNSA. This CDR3 comprises 15 residues. CDR3 sequence (DNA): TGTGCCAGCAGCTATCGACTGCCTGGCAATCAGCCCCAGCATTTT. The encoded protein is CASSYRLPGNQPQHF.

V is TRBV7-2 and J is TRBJ2-7; D unclear. Per the germline V gene, CDR1 is SGHTA and CDR2 is FQGNSA. Trimming shortened V by 1 base and J by 0 bases, and 10 bases separated the two germline ends. This CDR3 is built from 15 residues. The CDR3 here is CASSLVAENSYEQYF. CDR3 sequence (DNA): TGTGCCAGCAGCTTAGTGGCAGAAAACTCCTACGAGCAGTACTTC.

The chain combines TRBV12-5 with TRBJ2-5; 7 positions agree with TRBD2. CDR1 and CDR2 (germline): LGHNT, FRNRAP. Losses at the gene ends were 4 bases for V and 3 bases for J; bases not matched to a gene: 8. The CDR3 consists of 15 residues. The CDR3 loop reads CASGSKLAPEETQYF. CDR3 nucleotides: TGTGCTAGTGGTTCGAAACTAGCGCCAGAAGAGACCCAGTACTTC.

V and J are TRBV28 and TRBJ1-2, with no clear D. Trimming left V 5 bases short and J 10 bases short, with 17 bases between. This CDR3 is 13 amino acids long. The germline V gene has CDR1 MDHEN and CDR2 SYDVKM. The CDR3 loop reads CASSLLGASSYTF. The CDR3 DNA sequence: TGTGCCAGCAGTCTTCTGGGAGCGAGTTCCTACACCTTC.

Comments on this clone: No conserved phenylalanine or tryptophan ends this CDR3, so it is likely a read error. The chain has TRBV29-1 and TRBJ2-2; D remains unclear. This CDR3 is built from 12 residues. The germline CDR1 and CDR2 sequences are SQVTM and ANQGSEA. Trimming took 4 bases from V and 4 from J, leaving 7 bases between them. The CDR3 protein is CSVVVITGELFV. The DNA of the CDR3 is TGCAGCGTTGTTGTGATCACCGGGGAGCTGTTTGTT.

The CDR3 loop reads CASSQGVGVVYEQYF. CDR3 in DNA: TGCGCCAGCAGCCAAGGAGTAGGGGTTGTCTACGAGCAGTACTTC. This rearrangement joins TRBV4-1 to TRBJ2-7; perhaps TRBD1 as D (5 bases). Trimming removed 1 base at V and 3 bases at J, with 13 bases between. Germline V gene data show CDR1 as MGHRA and CDR2 as YSYEKL. The CDR3 is made up of 15 amino acids.

The rearrangement uses TRBV2 and TRBJ1-1; tentative D call: TRBD1 (5 bases). In germline, CDR1 is SNHLY, CDR2 FYNNEI. The V gene lost 0 bases and the J gene lost 1 base, with 12 bases spanning the gap. The length of the CDR3 is 16 residues. DNA for the CDR3: TGTGCCAGCAGTGAAGCGCCCAAGGGGAAGAACACTGAAGCTTTCTTT. Its translation is CASSEAPKGKNTEAFF.

The chain employs TRBV5-6 and TRBJ2-7; 7 bases line up with TRBD1. The germline V gene has CDR1 SGHDT and CDR2 YYEEEE. The CDR3 extends over 15 amino acids. J lost 2 bases, V lost 4 bases, and 9 bases had no gene match. The CDR3: CASSRRQGRAYEQYF. The CDR3 DNA is TGTGCCAGCAGCCGACGACAGGGAAGGGCCTACGAGCAGTACTTC.

The V gene is TRBV5-1, the J gene TRBJ1-1; D possibly corresponds to TRBD1 (6 bases). Germline V gene data show CDR1 as SGHRS and CDR2 as YFSETQ. V lost 5 bases and J lost 4, with 12 bases in between. The CDR3 runs 13 residues. CDR3 sequence reads: CASRTDSFTEAFF. In nucleotides, the CDR3 is TGCGCCAGCAGAACGGACAGTTTCACTGAAGCTTTCTTT.

In this sample, this clone turned up once. The chain is built from TRBV12-5 and TRBJ2-5; D perhaps matches TRBD2 (5 bases). V lost 7 bases, J lost 5 bases, and 8 bases lay in between. CDR1 and CDR2 (germline): LGHNT, FRNRAP. The CDR3 length is 11 residues. For the CDR3, the DNA is TGTGCTAGTGCCTGGGAGGAGACCCAGTACTTC. This sequence encodes CASAWEETQYF.

The genes are TRBV4-1 and TRBJ2-7; weak D call: TRBD2 (6 bases). The V end was cut by 4 bases, the J end by 3 bases, with 25 bases between. The CDR3 runs to 18 residues. The germline gives CDR1 MGHRA, CDR2 YSYEKL. CDR3 sequence: CASSRRGLSGDEGYEQYF. The CDR3, as DNA: TGCGCCAGCAGCCGAAGAGGCTTGTCGGGGGACGAGGGCTACGAGCAGTACTTC.

The chain carries TRBV6-5 and TRBJ2-1; D may be TRBD2 (5 bases). The V gene's germline CDR1 is MNHEY and CDR2 SVGAGI. V shed 5 bases and J shed 0 bases, with 8 bases lying between them. CDR3 length: 14 amino acids. The CDR3 here is CASSTSSSYNEQFF. In nucleotides, the CDR3 is TGTGCCAGCAGTACTAGTAGCTCCTACAATGAGCAGTTCTTC.

V and J are TRBV5-1 and TRBJ2-1; the match to TRBD1 covers 8 bases. Germline V gene lookup returns CDR1 SGHRS and CDR2 YFSETQ. The CDR3 has 16 residues. V was pared by 4 bases and J by 6 bases, with 12 bases of the junction left unmatched. The CDR3 loop reads CASSETGTGVFNEQFF. The CDR3 nucleotides are TGCGCCAGCAGCGAAACCGGGACAGGAGTTTTCAATGAGCAGTTCTTC.

V is TRBV10-3 and J is TRBJ1-2; 9 bases align to TRBD1. Germline values: CDR1 ENHRY, CDR2 SYGVKD. V was pared by 7 bases and J by 7 bases, with 13 bases of the junction left unmatched. The CDR3 is 15 amino acids. CDR3 protein: CAIKKPGQGLGGYTF. DNA for the CDR3: TGTGCCATCAAAAAACCCGGACAGGGGTTGGGTGGCTACACCTTC.

V and J are TRBV9 and TRBJ1-1, with D possibly TRBD1 on 5 matching bases. Deletions cut 3 bases from V and 8 bases from J, with 11 bases between. Germline V gene lookup returns CDR1 SGDLS and CDR2 YYNGEE. This CDR3 is 12 amino acids long. DNA for the CDR3: TGTGCCAGCAGCGCGGACATGATAGAAGCTTTCTTT. Its translation: CASSADMIEAFF.